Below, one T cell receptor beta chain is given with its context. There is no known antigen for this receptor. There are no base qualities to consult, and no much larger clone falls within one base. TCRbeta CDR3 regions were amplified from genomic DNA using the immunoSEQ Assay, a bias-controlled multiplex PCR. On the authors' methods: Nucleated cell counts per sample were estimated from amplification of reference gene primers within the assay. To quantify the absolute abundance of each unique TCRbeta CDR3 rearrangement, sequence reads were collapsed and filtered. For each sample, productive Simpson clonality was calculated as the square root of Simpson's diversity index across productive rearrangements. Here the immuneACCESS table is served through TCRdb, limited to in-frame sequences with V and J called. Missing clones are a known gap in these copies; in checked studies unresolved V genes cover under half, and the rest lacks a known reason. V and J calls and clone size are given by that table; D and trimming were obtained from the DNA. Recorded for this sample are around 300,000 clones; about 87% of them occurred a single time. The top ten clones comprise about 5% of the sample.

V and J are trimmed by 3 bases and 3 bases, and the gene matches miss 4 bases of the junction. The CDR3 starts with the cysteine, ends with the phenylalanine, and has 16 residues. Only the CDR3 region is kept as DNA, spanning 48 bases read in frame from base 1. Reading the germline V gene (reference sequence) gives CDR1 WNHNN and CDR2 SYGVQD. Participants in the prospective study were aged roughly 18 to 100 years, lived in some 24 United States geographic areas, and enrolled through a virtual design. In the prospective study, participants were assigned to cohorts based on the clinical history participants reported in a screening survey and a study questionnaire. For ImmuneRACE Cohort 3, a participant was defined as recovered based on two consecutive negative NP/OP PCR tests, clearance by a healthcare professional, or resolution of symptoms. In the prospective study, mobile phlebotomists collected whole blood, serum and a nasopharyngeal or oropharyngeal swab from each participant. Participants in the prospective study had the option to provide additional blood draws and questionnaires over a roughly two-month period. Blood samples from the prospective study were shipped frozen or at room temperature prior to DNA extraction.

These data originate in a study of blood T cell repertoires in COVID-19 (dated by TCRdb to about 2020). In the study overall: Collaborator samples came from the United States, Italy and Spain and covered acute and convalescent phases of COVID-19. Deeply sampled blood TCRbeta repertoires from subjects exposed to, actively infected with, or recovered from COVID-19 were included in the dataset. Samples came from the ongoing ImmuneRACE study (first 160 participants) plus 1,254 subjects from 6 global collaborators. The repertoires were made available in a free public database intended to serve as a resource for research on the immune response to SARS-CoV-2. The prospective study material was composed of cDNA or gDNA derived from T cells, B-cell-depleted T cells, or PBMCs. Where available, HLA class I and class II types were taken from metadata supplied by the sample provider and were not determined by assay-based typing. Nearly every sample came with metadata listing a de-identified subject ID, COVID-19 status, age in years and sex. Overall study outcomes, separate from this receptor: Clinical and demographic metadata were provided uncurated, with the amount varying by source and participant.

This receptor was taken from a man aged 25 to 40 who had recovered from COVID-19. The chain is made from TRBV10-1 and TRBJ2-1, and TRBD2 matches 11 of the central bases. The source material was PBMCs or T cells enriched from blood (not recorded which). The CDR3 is CASSDSGTSGYNEQFF. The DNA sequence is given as TGCGCCAGCAGTGACTCCGGGACTAGCGGCTACAATGAGCAGTTCTTC.